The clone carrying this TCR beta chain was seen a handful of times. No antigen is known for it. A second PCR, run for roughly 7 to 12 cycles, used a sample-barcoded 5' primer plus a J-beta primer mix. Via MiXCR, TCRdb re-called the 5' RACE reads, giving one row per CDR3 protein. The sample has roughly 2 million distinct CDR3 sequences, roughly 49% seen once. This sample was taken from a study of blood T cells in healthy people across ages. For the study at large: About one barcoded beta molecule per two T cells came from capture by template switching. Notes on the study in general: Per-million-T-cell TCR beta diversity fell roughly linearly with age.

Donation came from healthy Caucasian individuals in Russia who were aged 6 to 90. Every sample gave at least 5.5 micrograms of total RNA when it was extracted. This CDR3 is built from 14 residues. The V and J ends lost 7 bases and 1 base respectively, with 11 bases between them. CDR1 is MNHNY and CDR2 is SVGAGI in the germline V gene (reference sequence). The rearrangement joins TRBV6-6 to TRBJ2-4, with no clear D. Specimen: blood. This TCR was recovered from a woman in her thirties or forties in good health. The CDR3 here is CASNKGGAKNIQYF. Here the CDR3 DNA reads TGTGCCAGCAACAAAGGTGGGGCCAAAAACATTCAGTACTTC.